Below, 2 T cell receptor beta chains from the same sample are listed, as sequenced in a study of shared clonotypes between healthy human individuals. Produced via immunoSEQ multiplex PCR; TCRdb's table is partial and in-frame only. The sample holds under 2.5 million clones, under 95% seen once. The sample was naive CD4+ T cells from PBMCs. Subset in this sample: CD45RA+ positively selected. These receptors all stem from a young man in good health. Some clones in this sample may be carry-over from other donors' samples.

The chain employs TRBV7-3 and TRBJ2-1; 8 bases are shared with TRBD2. CDR1 and CDR2 from the germline V gene are SGHTA and FQGTGA. CDR3 length: 15 amino acids. Trimming at V came to 5 bases and at J to 3 bases, leaving 6 bases not matched to a gene. In nucleotides, the CDR3 is TGTGCCAGCAGCATTACTAGCGGATACTACAATGAGCAGTTCTTC. It is translated as CASSITSGYYNEQFF.

The chain carries TRBV11-2 and TRBJ2-3; maybe TRBD1 (5 bases). This CDR3 contains 15 residues. V lost 4 bases, J lost 10 bases, and 21 bases lay in between. Per germline, CDR1 SGHAT and CDR2 FQNNGV. The CDR3 protein is CASSSTGDSWSAQYF. The CDR3 nucleotides read TGTGCCAGCAGCTCCACAGGAGACTCCTGGTCGGCGCAGTATTTT.